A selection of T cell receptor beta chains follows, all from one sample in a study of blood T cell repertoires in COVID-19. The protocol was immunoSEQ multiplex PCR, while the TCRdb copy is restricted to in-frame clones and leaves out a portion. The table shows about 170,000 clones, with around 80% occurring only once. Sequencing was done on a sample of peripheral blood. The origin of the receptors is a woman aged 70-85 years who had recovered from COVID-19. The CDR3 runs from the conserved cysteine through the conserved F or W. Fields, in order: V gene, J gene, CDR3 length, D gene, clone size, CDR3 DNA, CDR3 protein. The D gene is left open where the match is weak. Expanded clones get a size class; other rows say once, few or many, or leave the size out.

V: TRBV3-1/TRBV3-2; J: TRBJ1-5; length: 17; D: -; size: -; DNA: TGTGCCAGCAGCTTTTCCGGGGCCGGGGAACGGGGGCAGCCCCAGCATTTT; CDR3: CASSFSGAGERGQPQHF
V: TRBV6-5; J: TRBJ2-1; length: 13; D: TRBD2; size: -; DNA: TGTGCCAGCAGTTACTCTAGCGGGGGTGAGCAGTTCTTC; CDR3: CASSYSSGGEQFF
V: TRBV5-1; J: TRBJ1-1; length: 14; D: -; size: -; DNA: TGCGCCAGCAGCTTTTCGGCGGAGAACACTGAAGCTTTCTTT; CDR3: CASSFSAENTEAFF
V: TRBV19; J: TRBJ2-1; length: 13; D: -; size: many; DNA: TGTGCCACCCGTGGCAGGGGTTACAATGAGCAGTTCTTC; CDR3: CATRGRGYNEQFF
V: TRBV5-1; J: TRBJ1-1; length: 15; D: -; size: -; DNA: TGCGCCAGCAGCCGAGACCCGGGAGATAACACTGAAGCTTTCTTT; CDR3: CASSRDPGDNTEAFF
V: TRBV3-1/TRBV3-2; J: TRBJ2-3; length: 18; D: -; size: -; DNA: TGTGCCAGCAGCCAACCCATGGGGCTAGCGCTGGGTGTGGATACGCAGTATTTT; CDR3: CASSQPMGLALGVDTQYF
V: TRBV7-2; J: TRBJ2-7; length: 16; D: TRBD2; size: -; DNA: TGTGCCAGCAGCTCACTAGCGGGGGGGGGCTCCTACGAGCAGTACTTC; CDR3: CASSSLAGGGSYEQYF
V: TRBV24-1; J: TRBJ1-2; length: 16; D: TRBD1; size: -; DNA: TGTGCCACCAGTGACCCTAGACAGGGCGAGGACTATGGCTACACCTTC; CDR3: CATSDPRQGEDYGYTF
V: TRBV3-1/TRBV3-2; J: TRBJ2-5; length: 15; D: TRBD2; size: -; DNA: TGTGCCAGCAGCACCCGGACTAGCGGGGGCGAGACCCAGTACTTC; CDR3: CASSTRTSGGETQYF
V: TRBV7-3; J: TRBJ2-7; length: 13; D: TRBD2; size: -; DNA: TGTGCCAGCAGCCCAACGGGGGGAAGGAGGCAGTACTTC; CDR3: CASSPTGGRRQYF
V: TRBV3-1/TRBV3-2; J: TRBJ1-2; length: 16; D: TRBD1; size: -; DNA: TGTGCCAGCAGCCAAGTCCCAGGGGGCACTAACTATGGCTACACCTTC; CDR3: CASSQVPGGTNYGYTF
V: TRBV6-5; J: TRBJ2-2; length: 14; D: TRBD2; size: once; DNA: TGTGCCAGCACCCGTGGGGGGGGAACCGGGGAGCTGTTTTTT; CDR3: CASTRGGGTGELFF
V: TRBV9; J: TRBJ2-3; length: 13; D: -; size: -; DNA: TGTGCCAGCAGCGTAGTCTCGGGGGATACGCAGTATTTT; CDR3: CASSVVSGDTQYF
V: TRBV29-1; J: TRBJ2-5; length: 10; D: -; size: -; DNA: TGCAGCGTTTGGAGGGCCCGCCTGTACTTC; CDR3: CSVWRARLYF
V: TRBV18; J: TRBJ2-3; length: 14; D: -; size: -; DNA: TGTGCCAGCTCACCACCGGGAGTCTCAGATACGCAGTATTTT; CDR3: CASSPPGVSDTQYF
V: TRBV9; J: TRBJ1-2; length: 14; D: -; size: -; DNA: TGTGCCAGTAGCGTAGGCCCCGGTAACTATGGCTACACCTTC; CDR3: CASSVGPGNYGYTF
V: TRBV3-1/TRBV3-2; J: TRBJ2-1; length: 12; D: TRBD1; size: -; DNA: TGTGCCAGCAGCCCAACAGGGGGCAAGCAGTTCTTC; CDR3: CASSPTGGKQFF
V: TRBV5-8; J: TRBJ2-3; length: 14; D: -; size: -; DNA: TGTGCCAGCAGCTTGAGGGCCGGGAGTGATACGCAGTATTTT; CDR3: CASSLRAGSDTQYF
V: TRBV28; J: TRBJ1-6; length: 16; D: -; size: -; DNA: TGTGCCAGCAGGAGCCGTTTAAGCTCCTATAATTCACCCCTCCACTTT; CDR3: CASRSRLSSYNSPLHF
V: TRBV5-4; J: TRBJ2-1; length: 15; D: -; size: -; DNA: TGTGCCAGCAGCCCCGTGGGGACTCTAAACAATGAGCAGTTCTTC; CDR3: CASSPVGTLNNEQFF
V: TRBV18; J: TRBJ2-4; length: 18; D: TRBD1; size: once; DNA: TGTGCCAGCTCAAGCTTTCCCGGAAGGGGGCGAGTAAAAAACATTCAGTACTTC; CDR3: CASSSFPGRGRVKNIQYF
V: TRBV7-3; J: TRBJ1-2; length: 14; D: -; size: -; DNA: TGTGCCAGCAGCCCGACACCTACTAACTATGGCTACACCTTC; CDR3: CASSPTPTNYGYTF
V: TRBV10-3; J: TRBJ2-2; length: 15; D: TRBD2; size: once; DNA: TGTGCCATCAGGGGGACTAGGGAGAACACCGGGGAGCTGTTTTTT; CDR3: CAIRGTRENTGELFF
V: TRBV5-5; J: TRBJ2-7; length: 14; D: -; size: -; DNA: TGTGCCAGCAGCTTGTGGGGCAACCTCTACGAGCAGTACTTC; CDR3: CASSLWGNLYEQYF
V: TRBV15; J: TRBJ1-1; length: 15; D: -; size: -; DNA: TGTGCCACCAGCAGAGATAGGCGGGGGGACGGGGCCCGACCCTTT; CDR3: CATSRDRRGDGARPF
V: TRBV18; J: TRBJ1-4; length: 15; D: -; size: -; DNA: TGTGCCAGCTCACCACGGTCGGGGTTTAATGAAAAACTGTTTTTT; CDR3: CASSPRSGFNEKLFF
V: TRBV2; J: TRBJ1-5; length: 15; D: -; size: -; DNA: TGTGCCAGCAGCGAAACCGACAGGTCCAATCAGCCCCAGCATTTT; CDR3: CASSETDRSNQPQHF
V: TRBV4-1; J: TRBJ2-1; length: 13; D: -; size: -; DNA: TGCGCCAGCACACCCAGGGGGTCGGGAGAGGTATTCTTC; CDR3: CASTPRGSGEVFF
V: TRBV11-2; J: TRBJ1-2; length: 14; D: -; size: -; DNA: TGTGCCAGCAGCAAGGGGTGGAACCCCTATGGCTACACCTTC; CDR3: CASSKGWNPYGYTF
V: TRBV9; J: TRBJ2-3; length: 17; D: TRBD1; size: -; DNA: TGTGCCAGCAGCCCCCGACGGGACAGGGGGCAGGCAGATACGCAGTATTTT; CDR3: CASSPRRDRGQADTQYF
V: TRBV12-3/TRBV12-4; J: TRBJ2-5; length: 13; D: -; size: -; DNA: TGTGCCAGCAGTTTAGCCAGGGTTGAGACCCAGTACTTC; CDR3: CASSLARVETQYF
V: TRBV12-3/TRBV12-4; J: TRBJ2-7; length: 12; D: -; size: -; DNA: TGTGCCAGCAGTCCAGGCCAGCTTGAGCAGTACTTC; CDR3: CASSPGQLEQYF
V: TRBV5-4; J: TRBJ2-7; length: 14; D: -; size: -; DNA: TGTGCCAGCAGCCCACAGGGGGGGTCCTACGAGCAGTACTTC; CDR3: CASSPQGGSYEQYF
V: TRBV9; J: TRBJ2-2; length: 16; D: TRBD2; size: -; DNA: TGTGCCAGCAGCGTAGGACTAGCGGGACCCACCGGGGAGCTGTTTTTT; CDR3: CASSVGLAGPTGELFF
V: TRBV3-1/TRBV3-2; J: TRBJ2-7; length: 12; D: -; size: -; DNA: TGTGCCAGCAGCCCCGGCTCCTACGAGCAGTACTTC; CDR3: CASSPGSYEQYF
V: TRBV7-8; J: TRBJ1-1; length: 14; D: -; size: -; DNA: TGTGCCAGCAGCTTCGGGCGGGGACTCACTGAAGCTTTCTTT; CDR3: CASSFGRGLTEAFF
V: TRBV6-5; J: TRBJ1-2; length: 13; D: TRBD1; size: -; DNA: TGTGCCAGCAGCATCGACAGGGACTATGGCTACACCTTC; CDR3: CASSIDRDYGYTF
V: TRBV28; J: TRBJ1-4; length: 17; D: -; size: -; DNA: TGTGCCAGCACCAATGGATGGGGGGAGAATCATAATGAAAAACTGTTTTTT; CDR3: CASTNGWGENHNEKLFF
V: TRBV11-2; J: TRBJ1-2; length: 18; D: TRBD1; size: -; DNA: TGTGCCAGCAGCTTAGGGTGGGGCACAGGGGCCACTAACTATGGCTACACCTTC; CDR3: CASSLGWGTGATNYGYTF
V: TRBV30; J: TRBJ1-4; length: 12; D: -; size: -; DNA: TGTGCCTGGAGATGGACTGATGAAAAACTGTTTTTT; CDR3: CAWRWTDEKLFF
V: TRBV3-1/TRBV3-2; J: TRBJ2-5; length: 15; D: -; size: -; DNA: TGTGCCAGCAACCCCCGACGGCCGGGGCAAGAGACCCAGTACTTC; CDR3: CASNPRRPGQETQYF
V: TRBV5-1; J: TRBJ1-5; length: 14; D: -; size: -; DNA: TGCGCCAGCAGCTTGGAAGGGGCTGGACAGCCCCAGCATTTT; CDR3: CASSLEGAGQPQHF
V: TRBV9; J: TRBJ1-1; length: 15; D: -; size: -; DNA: TGTGCCAGCAGCCCCCAGGAGGTGGCGTACACTGAAGCTTTCTTT; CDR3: CASSPQEVAYTEAFF
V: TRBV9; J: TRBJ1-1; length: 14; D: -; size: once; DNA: TGTGCCAGCAGCGTAGTAGCCTCTAACACTGAAGCTTTCTTT; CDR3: CASSVVASNTEAFF
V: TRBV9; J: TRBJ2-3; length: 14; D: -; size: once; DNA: TGTGCCAGCAGCGTACGCGGGGACACAGATACGCAGTATTTT; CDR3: CASSVRGDTDTQYF
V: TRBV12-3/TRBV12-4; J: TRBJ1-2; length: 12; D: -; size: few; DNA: TGTGCCAGCAGTGCCCAGGGCTATGGCTACACCTTC; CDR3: CASSAQGYGYTF
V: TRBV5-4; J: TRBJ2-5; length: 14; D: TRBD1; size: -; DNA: TGTGCCAGCAGCCGGGACAGGTCCCAAGAGACCCAGTACTTC; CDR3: CASSRDRSQETQYF
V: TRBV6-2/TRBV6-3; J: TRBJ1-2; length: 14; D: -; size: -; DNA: TGTGCCAGCAGTTACGCGGGACCCAACTATGGCTACACCTTC; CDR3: CASSYAGPNYGYTF
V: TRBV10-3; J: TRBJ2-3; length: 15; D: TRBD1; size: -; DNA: TGTGCCATCAGTGAACCGGACAGGGGGACAGATACGCAGTATTTT; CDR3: CAISEPDRGTDTQYF
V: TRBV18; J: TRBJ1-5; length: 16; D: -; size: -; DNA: TGTGCCAGCTCACCACCGGGGCAGGGTATCGGTCAGCCCCAGCATTTT; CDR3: CASSPPGQGIGQPQHF